What follows are 8 T cell receptor beta chains derived from one specimen sequenced in a study of control samples from healthy donors and cancer patients. Sequencing was performed with immunoSEQ multiplex PCR; in TCRdb, only in-frame clones are kept and a portion is missing. The sample shows over 55,000 clones, 75% to 95% of them seen only once. The sample taken for sequencing was PBMCs. These receptors all stem from a man aged 30 to 39 with colorectal cancer.

V usage is TRBV19 and J usage is TRBJ2-6, with TRBD2 matching over 7 bases. V shed 7 bases and J 2 bases; nucleotides not matched to a gene: 5. This CDR3 has 15 residues. Looked up from germline, CDR1 is LNHDA and CDR2 is SQIVND (reference sequence). The DNA for the CDR3 is TGTGCCAGTAATCGGGGGAGGGCTGGGGCCAACGTCCTGACTTTC. This sequence encodes CASNRGRAGANVLTF.

V gene TRBV5-6 combines with J gene TRBJ1-6; 9 bases line up with TRBD1. The CDR3 is 16 amino acids. The germline gives CDR1 SGHDT, CDR2 YYEEEE. V lost 4 bases, J lost 5 bases, and 7 bases stayed unmatched. The chain's CDR3 is CASSPTGTGNNSPLHF. The DNA for the CDR3 is TGTGCCAGCAGCCCTACTGGGACAGGGAATAATTCACCCCTCCACTTT. Full variable domain (remainder filled in from reference TRBV5-6 and TRBJ1-6): DAGVTQSPTHLIKTRGQQVTLRCSPKSGHDTVSWYQQALGQGPQFIFQYYEEEERQRGNFPDRFSGHQFPNYSSELNVNALLLGDSALYLCASSPTGTGNNSPLHFGNGTRLTVT.

The rearrangement joins TRBV4-1 to TRBJ1-2; D call uncertain. V lost 0 bases, J lost 7 bases, and 15 bases lay in between. Germline V gene sequence: CDR1 MGHRA, CDR2 YSYEKL. The CDR3 has 15 residues. CDR3 loop: CASSQDSISGFGYTF. The CDR3 bases are TGCGCCAGCAGCCAAGATTCGATTTCCGGGTTTGGCTACACCTTC.

This chain links TRBV19 with TRBJ2-6, with D possibly TRBD2 on 6 matching bases. V lost 5 bases and J lost 0, with 14 bases in between. Germline V CDR1 and CDR2: LNHDA, SQIVND (reference sequence). This CDR3 has 17 residues. The CDR3 DNA is TGTGCCAGTAGTTCGCGGGGACGAACCTCTGGGGCCAACGTCCTGACTTTC. Residues: CASSSRGRTSGANVLTF.

This clone was seen once. The chain links TRBV2 to TRBJ2-3, with 7 positions matching TRBD2. The CDR3 consists of 15 residues. Germline CDR1 is SNHLY and CDR2 is FYNNEI. V was pared by 0 bases and J by 4 bases, with 4 bases of the junction left unmatched. CDR3 coding DNA: TGTGCCAGCAGTGAAGCGTCGGGGGGAGCAGATACGCAGTATTTT. Its translation: CASSEASGGADTQYF. Drawing the rest from reference TRBV2 and TRBJ2-3, the complete variable domain is EPEVTQTPSHQVTQMGQEVILRCVPISNHLYFYWYRQILGQKVEFLVSFYNNEISEKSEIFDDQFSVERPDGSNFTLKIRSTKLEDSAMYFCASSEASGGADTQYFGPGTRLTVL.

This rearrangement joins TRBV2 to TRBJ2-5; a possible D gene is TRBD2 (7 bases). The CDR3 has 12 amino acids. Trimming left V 7 bases short and J 9 bases short, with 15 bases between. Germline assignment: CDR1 SNHLY and CDR2 FYNNEI. CDR3 in amino acids: CASNIGGGSQYF. The CDR3 nucleotides are TGTGCCAGCAACATCGGCGGGGGCTCCCAGTACTTC.

This chain links TRBV11-2 with TRBJ2-2; the D call may be TRBD1 or TRBD2 (6 bases each). Germline V gene lookup returns CDR1 SGHAT and CDR2 FQNNGV. There are 14 residues in the CDR3. The V gene lost 5 bases and the J gene lost 7 bases, with 14 bases spanning the gap. The CDR3 region is CASSPPGGGGELFF. The CDR3 nucleotides read TGTGCCAGCAGCCCCCCCGGGGGCGGCGGGGAGCTGTTTTTT. Supplemented by reference TRBV11-2 and TRBJ2-2, the full variable domain reads EAGVAQSPRYKIIEKRQSVAFWCNPISGHATLYWYQQILGQGPKLLIQFQNNGVVDDSQLPKDRFSAERLKGVDSTLKIQPAKLEDSAVYLCASSPPGGGGELFFGEGSRLTVL.

In DNA, the CDR3 is TGTGCCAGCAGGAAGACAGGGGACTACAATGAGCAGTTCTTC. This encodes CASRKTGDYNEQFF. The chain combines TRBV27 with TRBJ2-1; 8 nucleotides align to TRBD1. V lost 6 bases, J lost 3 bases, and 4 bases stayed unmatched. Germline CDR1 reads MNHEY; CDR2 reads SMNVEV (reference sequence). The CDR3 is 14 amino acids.